A selection of T cell receptor beta chains follows, all from one sample in a study of blood T cells in healthy people across ages. TCRdb itself ran the 5' RACE reads through MiXCR, one entry per CDR3 protein. The sample has 780,000 or so distinct CDR3 sequences, approximately 55% seen once. Sequencing used blood. The receptors stem from an older man in good health. The CDR3 runs from the conserved cysteine through the conserved F or W. The D gene is left open where the match is weak. Only some rows state a clone size, as once, few, many or a class for expanded clones.

size | J | D | V | DNA | CDR3
- | TRBJ1-2 | TRBD1 | TRBV27 | TGTGCCAGCAGTCGGTCCCGGGACAGGAGGCTCTATGGCTACACCTTC | CASSRSRDRRLYGYTF
- | TRBJ1-1 | TRBD1 | TRBV24-1 | TGTGCCACCAGTCAGACAGGGACGAACACTGAAGCTTTCTTT | CATSQTGTNTEAFF
many | TRBJ1-4 | TRBD1 | TRBV15 | TGTGCCACCAGCAGACCCGGGACAGGGAATGAAAAACTGTTTTTT | CATSRPGTGNEKLFF
- | TRBJ2-3 | - | TRBV19 | TGTGCCAGTAGTATAGATCGCACAGATACGCAGTATTTT | CASSIDRTDTQYF
- | TRBJ1-1 | TRBD1 | TRBV6-5 | TGTGCCAGCAGTTACAGGGGGCGAGGCACTGAAGCTTTCTTT | CASSYRGRGTEAFF
- | TRBJ1-1 | TRBD1 | TRBV4-1 | TGCGCCAGCAGCCAGGCTGGGGACAGGGCAGATAGCTTGAACACTGAAGCTTTCTTT | CASSQAGDRADSLNTEAFF
- | TRBJ2-6 | TRBD2 | TRBV24-1 | TGTGCCGGCGGGCGGGGGTTCAGGTCTGGGGCCAACGTCCTGACTTTC | CAGGRGFRSGANVLTF
- | TRBJ2-3 | - | TRBV20-1 | TGCAGTGCGCCAGGGACGGTGTCTAGCACAGATACGCAGTATTTT | CSAPGTVSSTDTQYF
- | TRBJ2-2 | - | TRBV10-3 | TGTGCCGGCCAGAGGGAGAACACCGGGGAGCTGTTTTTT | CAGQRENTGELFF
- | TRBJ2-7 | TRBD2 | TRBV20-1 | TGCAGTGCTAGAGATTCTAGCGGGATACCCTACGAGCAGTACTTC | CSARDSSGIPYEQYF
few | TRBJ2-6 | - | TRBV20-1 | TGCAGTGCTAGAGACCCAGCTAAGTACTCTGGGGCCAACGTCCTGACTTTC | CSARDPAKYSGANVLTF
few | TRBJ2-5 | - | TRBV20-1 | TGCAGTGCTAGAGATCGAACCCGTGGGCAACTTCAGTACCAAGAGACCCAGTACTTC | CSARDRTRGQLQYQETQYF
- | TRBJ2-3 | - | TRBV12-3/TRBV12-4 | TGTGCCAGCAGTCCAACGGGACTCCCAGATACGCAGTATTTT | CASSPTGLPDTQYF
- | TRBJ2-7 | TRBD2 | TRBV5-1 | TGCGCCAGCAGCTTGGCGGCTAGCGGGATTCAACGGCTACACTACGAGCAGTACTTC | CASSLAASGIQRLHYEQYF
few | TRBJ2-1 | TRBD2 | TRBV12-3/TRBV12-4 | TGTGCCAGCAGTGTTAGCGGGAGCCTGAATGAGCAGTTCTTC | CASSVSGSLNEQFF
few | TRBJ1-1 | - | TRBV24-1 | TGTGCCACCGCCGCGTCCTGGGAGAACACTGAAGCTTTCTTT | CATAASWENTEAFF
- | TRBJ1-2 | TRBD1 | TRBV10-3 | TGTGCCACAACTAGACAGGGGTCTAACTATGGCTACACCTTC | CATTRQGSNYGYTF
- | TRBJ2-3 | - | TRBV3-1 | TGTGCCAGCAGCAACGGGGAGCTCAGCACAGATACGCAGTATTTT | CASSNGELSTDTQYF
- | TRBJ2-7 | - | TRBV10-1 | TGCGCCAGCAGTGATTGGGGAAGCTCCTACGAGCAGTACTTC | CASSDWGSSYEQYF
once | TRBJ1-1 | - | TRBV29-1 | TGCAGCGTTGGGGAGAGGTGGACTGAAGCTTTCTTT | CSVGERWTEAFF
few | TRBJ1-1 | - | TRBV5-1 | TGCGCCAGCAGCTTGGATGTAGAGGGGACGGCTTTCTTT | CASSLDVEGTAFF
few | TRBJ2-7 | - | TRBV5-6 | TGTGCCAGCAGCTTGACAGGGTACCCCTCCTACGAGCAGTACTTC | CASSLTGYPSYEQYF
few | TRBJ2-3 | - | TRBV7-2 | TGTGCCAGCAGCCCACGAGGGGGTGCGGGACGTAGCACAGATACGCAGTATTTT | CASSPRGGAGRSTDTQYF
- | TRBJ1-5 | - | TRBV12-5 | TGTGCTAGTGGTTTGGACGCGGGCGTCGGGACTGGACGTCAGCCCCAGCATTTT | CASGLDAGVGTGRQPQHF
- | TRBJ2-1 | TRBD2 | TRBV18 | TGTGCCAGCTCACCTCAAGCGGGAGGAGGGGAGCAGTTCTTC | CASSPQAGGGEQFF
few | TRBJ1-2 | TRBD1 | TRBV29-1 | TGCAGCGTCGGACAGGGCGGCCCAACTGGCTACACCTTC | CSVGQGGPTGYTF
once | TRBJ1-1 | - | TRBV14 | TGTGCCAGCAGCAATCACCGGGACAAGGACACTGAAGCTTTCTTT | CASSNHRDKDTEAFF
- | TRBJ2-2 | TRBD2 | TRBV7-2 | TGTGCCAGCAGCTTAGATGGCGGGAGAAGCGGCGCCGGGGAGCTGTTTTTT | CASSLDGGRSGAGELFF
- | TRBJ2-1 | TRBD2 | TRBV2 | TGTGCCAGCAGTGAGGTATTCGGTAGCGGGGTCTCCTACAATGAGCAGTTCTTC | CASSEVFGSGVSYNEQFF
- | TRBJ1-2 | - | TRBV5-5 | TGTGCCAGCAGCTTGGAGGCAGCCCAACTAGAAGTCTATGGCTACACCTTC | CASSLEAAQLEVYGYTF
few | TRBJ2-7 | TRBD2 | TRBV27 | TGTGCCAGCAGTTTGGGCGGGAGGACCCACGAGCAGTACTTC | CASSLGGRTHEQYF
many | TRBJ1-2 | TRBD1 | TRBV29-1 | TGCAGCGTTGAGGAGACAGGGGCTAACTATGGCTACACCTTC | CSVEETGANYGYTF
- | TRBJ2-1 | TRBD2 | TRBV3-1 | TGTGCCAGCAGCCATAGCGGGAGGGCCATCAATGAGCAGTTCTTC | CASSHSGRAINEQFF
few | TRBJ1-2 | - | TRBV4-1 | TGCGCCAGCAGCCCGGTGCCTGGGGACTATGGCTACACCTTC | CASSPVPGDYGYTF
many | TRBJ1-2 | - | TRBV25-1 | TGTGCCAGCAGTGAATTGGACATAAAGAATGGCTACACCTTC | CASSELDIKNGYTF
few | TRBJ2-3 | - | TRBV20-1 | TGCAGTGCTAGAGATCATGAAGGTGGATACGCGTATTTT | CSARDHEGGYAYF
- | TRBJ1-1 | TRBD1 | TRBV6-1 | TGTGCGACCCAAACGCCGGGACAGGGATTCCCTGAAGCTTTCTTT | CATQTPGQGFPEAFF
few | TRBJ2-1 | TRBD2 | TRBV12-3/TRBV12-4 | TGTGCCAGCAGTTCTAGCTCGACGGGTGGGAGGGCCCCACCCCAGTTCTTC | CASSSSSTGGRAPPQFF
- | TRBJ2-1 | TRBD2 | TRBV7-8 | TGTGCCAGCAGCTTCCGGGACTACTCCTACAATGAGCAGTTCTTC | CASSFRDYSYNEQFF
many | TRBJ1-2 | TRBD1 | TRBV20-1 | TGCAGTGCTAGAGATACGGGACAGGGTTATGGCTACACCTTC | CSARDTGQGYGYTF
- | TRBJ2-1 | TRBD1 | TRBV5-1 | TGCGCCAGCAGCCAGGCACCGGGACAGCCCTACAATGAGCAGTTCTTC | CASSQAPGQPYNEQFF
- | TRBJ1-6 | - | TRBV5-1 | TGCGCCAGCAGGCCGGGGCTAAATTCACCCCTCCACTTT | CASRPGLNSPLHF
- | TRBJ1-2 | - | TRBV6-5 | TGTGCCAGCAGTTACTCATCCCTGAACTATGGCTACACCTTC | CASSYSSLNYGYTF
- | TRBJ2-3 | TRBD2 | TRBV7-2 | TGTGCCAGCAGCTTAGAGGGGGGACTAGCGCGGAATACGCAGTATTTT | CASSLEGGLARNTQYF
many | TRBJ2-1 | - | TRBV20-1 | TGCAGTGCTAGTCAGAGGAACTACAATGAGCAGTTCTTC | CSASQRNYNEQFF
- | TRBJ2-6 | - | TRBV6-4 | TGTGCCAGCAGTGATAAAATTGGGTCTGGGGCCAACGTCCTGACTTTC | CASSDKIGSGANVLTF
- | TRBJ2-3 | - | TRBV6-1 | TGTGCCAGCAGCCAGATAACCGGGCTACCCTCCACAGATACGCAGTATTTT | CASSQITGLPSTDTQYF
- | TRBJ2-7 | - | TRBV4-1 | TGCGCCAGCAGCCAAAACCGGGACTGGTTCTACGAGCAGTACTTC | CASSQNRDWFYEQYF
- | TRBJ2-3 | - | TRBV20-1 | TGCAGTGCTAGAGATCAGGTGGGACTCCACACAGATACGCAGTATTTT | CSARDQVGLHTDTQYF
- | TRBJ1-4 | TRBD1 | TRBV4-1 | TGCGCCAGCAGCCAGATAGGACAGGACGAAAAACTGTTTTTT | CASSQIGQDEKLFF